These 13 T cell receptor beta chains came from one sample sequenced in a study of T-cell memory formation after mild COVID-19. TCRdb recomputed calls from the 5' RACE reads with MiXCR, one row per CDR3 protein. The sample carries roughly 240,000 distinct CDR3 sequences, 15% to 17% recorded once. Sequencing was done on a sample of PBMCs or a T cell subset sorted from them (not recorded which). These receptors originate from an adult woman who had mild COVID-19 (a few samples of this study predate the infection). Cell type and time point are not known.

The chain uses TRBV4-3 and TRBJ2-7; 8 nucleotides agree with TRBD1. V trimming: 0 bases; J trimming: 9 bases; junction bases outside the gene matches: 7. Germline V gene data show CDR1 as LGHNA and CDR2 as YSLEER. The CDR3 runs to 14 residues. The CDR3 reads CASSQDTGGTAQYF. As DNA, the CDR3 is TGCGCCAGCAGCCAAGATACAGGGGGAACGGCGCAGTACTTC.

This clonotype was picked up a small number of times. The CDR3 DNA sequence: TGTGCCAGCAGCCAGAATCCGAGGGGCACTGAAGCTTTCTTT. This encodes CASSQNPRGTEAFF. The chain couples TRBV3-1 to TRBJ1-1, with D perhaps TRBD1 (5 bases). Germline CDR1 LGHDT, CDR2 YNNKEL (reference sequence). The CDR3 consists of 14 residues. V dropped 3 bases and J dropped 4 bases, with 12 bases sitting between them.

This clonotype was observed a few times. V usage is TRBV2 and J usage is TRBJ1-4; TRBD1 matches 9 bases. This CDR3 has 15 residues. V trimming: 8 bases; J trimming: 8 bases; junction bases outside the gene matches: 12. CDR1 and CDR2 from the germline V gene are SNHLY and FYNNEI. CDR3 in amino acids: CASRHDRGSSEKLFF. The CDR3 DNA reads as TGTGCCAGCCGCCACGACAGGGGGTCTTCCGAAAAACTGTTTTTT. Using reference TRBV2 and TRBJ1-4 for the parts outside the CDR3, the full variable domain is EPEVTQTPSHQVTQMGQEVILRCVPISNHLYFYWYRQILGQKVEFLVSFYNNEISEKSEIFDDQFSVERPDGSNFTLKIRSTKLEDSAMYFCASRHDRGSSEKLFFGSGTQLSVL.

This clonotype was counted only a few times. The chain uses TRBV21-1 and TRBJ2-7; TRBD2, the table's D call, lacks a check against the DNA. TRBV21-1 is a pseudogene. This CDR3 has 20 residues. This chain's CDR3 is CASSNLPNRLAGGRDYEQYF. CDR3 nucleotide sequence: TGTGCCAGCAGCAACCTCCCCAACCGACTAGCGGGGGGGCGCGACTACGAGCAGTACTTC.

This clonotype turned up a few times. This chain links TRBV9 with TRBJ2-1, with 12 positions matching TRBD2. The CDR3 extends over 16 amino acids. The germline CDR1 and CDR2 sequences are SGDLS and YYNGEE. V lost 3 bases to trimming and J lost 8 bases; unmatched junction nucleotides: 9. CDR3 nucleotides: TGTGCCAGCAGCGGAGGACTAGCGGGACCTCGGGATGAGCAGTTCTTC. Protein sequence: CASSGGLAGPRDEQFF. The whole variable domain, remainder taken from reference TRBV9 and TRBJ2-1, is DSGVTQTPKHLITATGQRVTLRCSPRSGDLSVYWYQQSLDQGLQFLIQYYNGEERAKGNILERFSAQQFPDLHSELNLSSLELGDSALYFCASSGGLAGPRDEQFFGPGTRLTVL.

The chain employs TRBV19 and TRBJ1-2, with D perhaps TRBD1 (5 bases). Germline CDR1 reads LNHDA; CDR2 reads SQIVND (reference sequence). The CDR3 loop spans 12 amino acids. Trimming shortened V by 10 bases and J by 8 bases, and 17 bases separated the two germline ends. The CDR3 protein is CATFTGLLGYTF. The CDR3 coding sequence is TGTGCCACCTTTACGGGGCTTCTAGGCTACACCTTC.

The rearrangement joins TRBV29-1 to TRBJ2-1; 8 nucleotides agree with TRBD2. CDR3 length: 16 amino acids. Germline CDR1 is SQVTM and CDR2 is ANQGSEA. V shed 4 bases, J shed 7 bases, and the junction held 15 bases outside the gene matches. The CDR3 sequence: CSVGRSAGAKGNEQFF. CDR3 in DNA: TGCAGCGTTGGTAGATCAGCGGGAGCAAAAGGTAATGAGCAGTTCTTC.

In its sample, this clonotype was seen a few times. The chain carries TRBV24-1 and TRBJ2-6; D might be TRBD1 (6 bases). The V gene lost 10 bases and the J gene lost 0 bases, with 12 bases spanning the gap. Germline V gives CDR1 KGHDR, CDR2 SFDVKD. CDR3 length: 15 amino acids. The CDR3 loop reads CATSKQGSGANVLTF. Here the CDR3 DNA reads TGTGCCACAAGCAAACAGGGCTCTGGGGCCAACGTCCTGACTTTC.

This chain connects TRBV3-1 to TRBJ2-1; D might be TRBD1 or TRBD2, each matching 5 bases. The CDR3 consists of 14 residues. Trimming shortened V by 5 bases and J by 4 bases, and 12 bases separated the two germline ends. Per germline, CDR1 LGHDT and CDR2 YNNKEL (reference sequence). This CDR3 is CASSKSRGYNEQFF. The CDR3 DNA reads as TGTGCCAGCAGCAAATCGAGGGGATACAATGAGCAGTTCTTC.

The rearrangement uses TRBV7-3 and TRBJ2-5; 15 bases line up with TRBD2. Germline V gene lookup returns CDR1 SGHTA and CDR2 FQGTGA. The CDR3 extends over 16 amino acids. J lost 7 bases, V lost 6 bases, and 9 bases had no gene match. The CDR3, as DNA: TGTGCCAGCAGGAGTCGGACTAGCGGGAGGGACGGGACCCAGTACTTC. It specifies CASRSRTSGRDGTQYF.

This clonotype turned up a few times. The chain couples TRBV7-9 to TRBJ2-1; TRBD1 matches 9 bases. Germline V gene lookup returns CDR1 SEHNR and CDR2 FQNEAQ (reference sequence). This CDR3 contains 15 residues. Trimming took 5 bases from V and 3 from J; bases not matched to a gene: 5. CDR3 in DNA: TGTGCCAGCAGCCCGGGGACAGGGAACTACAATGAGCAGTTCTTC. Protein product: CASSPGTGNYNEQFF.

This clonotype appeared a few times. The chain joins TRBV5-4 to TRBJ1-5; D ambiguous. The germline V and J ends were trimmed by 0 bases and 4 bases, with 11 bases remaining between them. In germline, CDR1 is SGHNT, CDR2 YYREEE (reference sequence). The CDR3 is 15 amino acids. The CDR3, as DNA: TGTGCCAGCAGCTTGGATCCCGAGCCTAATCAGCCCCAGCATTTT. Encoded protein: CASSLDPEPNQPQHF.

This sequence joins TRBV5-1 and TRBJ2-1; 13 bases fit TRBD2. Germline CDR1 SGHRS, CDR2 YFSETQ. The CDR3 totals 14 residues. The V and J ends lost 4 bases and 12 bases, in that order; junction bases with no gene match: 7. CDR3 DNA sequence: TGCGCCAGCAGCCCCGGGACTAGCGGGATTACGCAGTTCTTC. This translates into CASSPGTSGITQFF.